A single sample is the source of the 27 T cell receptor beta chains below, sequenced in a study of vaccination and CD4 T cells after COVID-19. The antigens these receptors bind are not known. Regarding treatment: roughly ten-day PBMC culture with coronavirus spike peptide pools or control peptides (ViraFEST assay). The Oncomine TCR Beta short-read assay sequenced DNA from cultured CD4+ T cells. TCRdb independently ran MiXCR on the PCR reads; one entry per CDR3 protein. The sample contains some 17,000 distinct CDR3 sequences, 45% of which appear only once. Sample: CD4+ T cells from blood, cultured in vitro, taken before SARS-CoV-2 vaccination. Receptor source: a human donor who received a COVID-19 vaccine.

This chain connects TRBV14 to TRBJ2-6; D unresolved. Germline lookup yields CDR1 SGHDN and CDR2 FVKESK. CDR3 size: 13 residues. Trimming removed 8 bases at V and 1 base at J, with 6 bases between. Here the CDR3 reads CASGASGANVLTF. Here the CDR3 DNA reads TGTGCCAGCGGAGCATCTGGGGCCAACGTCCTGACTTTC.

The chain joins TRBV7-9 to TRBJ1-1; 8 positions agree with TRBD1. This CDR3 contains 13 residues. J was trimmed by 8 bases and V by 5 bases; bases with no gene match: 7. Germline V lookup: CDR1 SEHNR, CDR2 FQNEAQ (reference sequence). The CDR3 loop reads CASSENRGNEAFF. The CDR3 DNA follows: TGTGCCAGCAGCGAAAACAGGGGGAACGAAGCTTTCTTT.

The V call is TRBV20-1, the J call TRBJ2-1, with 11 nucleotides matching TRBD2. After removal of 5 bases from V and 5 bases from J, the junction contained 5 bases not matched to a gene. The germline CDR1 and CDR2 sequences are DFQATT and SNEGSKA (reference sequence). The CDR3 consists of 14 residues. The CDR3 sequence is CSAVSGGVDNEQFF. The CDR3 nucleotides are TGCAGTGCTGTTAGCGGGGGGGTCGACAATGAGCAGTTCTTC.

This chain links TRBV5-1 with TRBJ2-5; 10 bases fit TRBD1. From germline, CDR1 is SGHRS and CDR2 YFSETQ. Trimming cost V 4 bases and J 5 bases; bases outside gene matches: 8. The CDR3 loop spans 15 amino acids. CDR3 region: CASSTGTGARETQYF. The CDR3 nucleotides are TGCGCCAGCAGCACAGGGACAGGGGCACGGGAGACCCAGTACTTC. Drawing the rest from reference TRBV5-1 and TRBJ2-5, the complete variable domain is KAGVTQTPRYLIKTRGQQVTLSCSPISGHRSVSWYQQTPGQGLQFLFEYFSETQRNKGNFPGRFSGRQFSNSRSEMNVSTLELGDSALYLCASSTGTGARETQYFGPGTRLLVL.

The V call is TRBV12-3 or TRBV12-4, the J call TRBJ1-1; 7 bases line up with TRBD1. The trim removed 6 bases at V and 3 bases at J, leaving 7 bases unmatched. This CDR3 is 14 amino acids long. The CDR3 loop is CASRHAQGYTEAFF. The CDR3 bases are TGTGCCAGCAGGCACGCACAGGGGTACACTGAAGCTTTCTTT.

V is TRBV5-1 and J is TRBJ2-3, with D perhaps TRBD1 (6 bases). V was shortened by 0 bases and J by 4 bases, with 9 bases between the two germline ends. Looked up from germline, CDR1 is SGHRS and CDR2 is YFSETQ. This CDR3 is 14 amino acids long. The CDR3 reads CASSLEQGSDTQYF. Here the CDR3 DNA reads TGCGCCAGCAGCTTGGAGCAGGGGTCAGATACGCAGTATTTT.

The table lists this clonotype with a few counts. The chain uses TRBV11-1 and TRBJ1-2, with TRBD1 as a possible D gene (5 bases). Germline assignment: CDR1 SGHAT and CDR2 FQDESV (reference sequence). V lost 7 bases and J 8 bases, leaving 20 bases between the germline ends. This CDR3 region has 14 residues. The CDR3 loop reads CASTSGTLAGGYTF. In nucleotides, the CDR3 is TGTGCCAGCACCTCCGGAACATTGGCAGGGGGCTACACCTTC.

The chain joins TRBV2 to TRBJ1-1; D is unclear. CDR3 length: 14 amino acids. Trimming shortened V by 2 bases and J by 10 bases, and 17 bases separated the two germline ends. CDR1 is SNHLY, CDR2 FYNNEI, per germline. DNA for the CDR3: TGTGCCAGCAGTGAATTGCCCAACATCCGTGGAGCTTTCTTT. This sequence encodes CASSELPNIRGAFF.

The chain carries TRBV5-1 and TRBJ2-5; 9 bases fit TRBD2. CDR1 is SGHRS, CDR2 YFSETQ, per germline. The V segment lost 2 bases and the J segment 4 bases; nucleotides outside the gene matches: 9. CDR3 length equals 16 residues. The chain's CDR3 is CASSFGASGDVETQYF. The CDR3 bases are TGCGCCAGCAGCTTCGGTGCTAGCGGGGATGTAGAGACCCAGTACTTC.

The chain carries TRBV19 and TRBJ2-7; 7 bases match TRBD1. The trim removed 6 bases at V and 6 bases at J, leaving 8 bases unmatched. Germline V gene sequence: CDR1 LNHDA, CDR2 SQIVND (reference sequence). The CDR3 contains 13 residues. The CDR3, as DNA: TGTGCCAGTAGCCCGGACAGGTCTTCCGAGCAGTACTTC. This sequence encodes CASSPDRSSEQYF.

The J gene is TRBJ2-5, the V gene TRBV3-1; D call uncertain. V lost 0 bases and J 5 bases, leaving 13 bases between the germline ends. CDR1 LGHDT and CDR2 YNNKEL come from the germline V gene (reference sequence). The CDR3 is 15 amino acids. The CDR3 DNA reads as TGTGCCAGCAGCCAAGAGCGCCTAGTGGGGGAGACCCAGTACTTC. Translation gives CASSQERLVGETQYF.

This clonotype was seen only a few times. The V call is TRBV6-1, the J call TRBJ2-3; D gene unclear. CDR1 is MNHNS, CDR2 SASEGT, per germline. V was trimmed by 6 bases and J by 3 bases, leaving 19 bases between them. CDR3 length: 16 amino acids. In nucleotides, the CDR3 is TGTGCCAGCAGCGCTCGACCTTACTCGCTAACAGATACGCAGTATTTT. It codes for CASSARPYSLTDTQYF.

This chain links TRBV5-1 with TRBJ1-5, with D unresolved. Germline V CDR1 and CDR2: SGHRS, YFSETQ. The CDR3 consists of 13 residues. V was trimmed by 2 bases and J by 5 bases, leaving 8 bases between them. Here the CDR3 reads CASSFGRDQPQHF. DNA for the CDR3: TGCGCCAGCAGCTTCGGGAGAGATCAGCCCCAGCATTTT.

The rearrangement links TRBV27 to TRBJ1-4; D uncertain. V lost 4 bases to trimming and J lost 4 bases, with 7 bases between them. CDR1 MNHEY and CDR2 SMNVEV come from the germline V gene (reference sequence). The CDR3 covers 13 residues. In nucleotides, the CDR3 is TGTGCCAGCAGTTGGGGAGGTAATGAAAAACTGTTTTTT. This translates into CASSWGGNEKLFF.

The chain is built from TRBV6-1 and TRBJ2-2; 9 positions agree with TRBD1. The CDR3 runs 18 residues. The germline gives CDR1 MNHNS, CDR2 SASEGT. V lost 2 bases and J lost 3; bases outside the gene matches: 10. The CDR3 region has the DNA TGTGCCAGCAGTGAACGGTACAGGGGGCTCGAAGACACCGGGGAGCTGTTTTTT. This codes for CASSERYRGLEDTGELFF.

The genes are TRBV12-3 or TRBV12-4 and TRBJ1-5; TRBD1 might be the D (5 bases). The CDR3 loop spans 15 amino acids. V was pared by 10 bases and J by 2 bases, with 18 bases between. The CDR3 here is CATALGVEGNQPQHF. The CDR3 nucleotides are TGTGCCACCGCGCTGGGGGTTGAGGGCAATCAGCCCCAGCATTTT.

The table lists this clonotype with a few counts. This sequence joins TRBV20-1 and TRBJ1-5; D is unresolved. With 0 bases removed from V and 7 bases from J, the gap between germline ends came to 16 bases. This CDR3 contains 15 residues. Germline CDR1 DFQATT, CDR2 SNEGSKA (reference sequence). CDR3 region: CSARDLFRDGQPQHF. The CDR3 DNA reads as TGCAGTGCTAGAGATCTTTTCCGGGATGGACAGCCCCAGCATTTT.

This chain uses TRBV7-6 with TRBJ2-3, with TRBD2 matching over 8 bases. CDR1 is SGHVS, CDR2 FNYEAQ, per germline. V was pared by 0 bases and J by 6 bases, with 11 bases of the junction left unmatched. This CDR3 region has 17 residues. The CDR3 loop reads CASSLAPPGGAGDTQYF. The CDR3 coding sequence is TGTGCCAGCAGCTTAGCCCCCCCCGGGGGGGCAGGGGATACGCAGTATTTT. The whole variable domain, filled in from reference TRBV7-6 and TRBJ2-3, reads GAGVSQSPRYKVTKRGQDVALRCDPISGHVSLYWYRQALGQGPEFLTYFNYEAQQDKSGLPNDRFSAERPEGSISTLTIQRTEQRDSAMYRCASSLAPPGGAGDTQYFGPGTRLTVL.

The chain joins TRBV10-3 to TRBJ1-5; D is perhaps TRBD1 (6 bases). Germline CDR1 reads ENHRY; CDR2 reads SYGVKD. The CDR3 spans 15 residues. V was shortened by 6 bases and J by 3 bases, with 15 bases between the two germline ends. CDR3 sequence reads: CAISPTGTNNQPQHF. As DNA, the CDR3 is TGTGCCATCAGCCCGACAGGTACCAACAATCAGCCCCAGCATTTT.

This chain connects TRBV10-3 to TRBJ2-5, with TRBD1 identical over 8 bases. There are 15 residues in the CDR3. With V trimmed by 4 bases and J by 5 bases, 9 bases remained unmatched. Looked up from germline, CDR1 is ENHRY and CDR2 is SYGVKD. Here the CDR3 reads CAISAPGQGGETQYF. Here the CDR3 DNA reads TGTGCCATCAGTGCCCCCGGACAGGGTGGGGAGACCCAGTACTTC.

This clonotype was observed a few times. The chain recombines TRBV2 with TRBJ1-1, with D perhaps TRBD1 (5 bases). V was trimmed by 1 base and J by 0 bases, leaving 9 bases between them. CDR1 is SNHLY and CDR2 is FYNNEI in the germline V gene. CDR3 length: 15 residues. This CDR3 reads CASSEGGVVNTEAFF. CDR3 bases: TGTGCCAGCAGTGAAGGGGGGGTAGTGAACACTGAAGCTTTCTTT.

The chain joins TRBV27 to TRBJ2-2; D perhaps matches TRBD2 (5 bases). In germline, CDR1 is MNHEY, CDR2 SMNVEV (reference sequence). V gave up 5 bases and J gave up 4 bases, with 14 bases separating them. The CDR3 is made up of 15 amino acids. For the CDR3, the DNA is TGTGCCAGCAGTGCCACTAGGGATGGCACCGGGGAGCTGTTTTTT. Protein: CASSATRDGTGELFF.

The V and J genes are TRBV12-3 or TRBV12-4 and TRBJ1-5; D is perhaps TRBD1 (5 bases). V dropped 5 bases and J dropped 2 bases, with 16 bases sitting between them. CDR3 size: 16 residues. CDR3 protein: CASSPSRGWGNQPQHF. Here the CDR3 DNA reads TGTGCCAGCAGTCCGTCGAGGGGCTGGGGCAATCAGCCCCAGCATTTT.

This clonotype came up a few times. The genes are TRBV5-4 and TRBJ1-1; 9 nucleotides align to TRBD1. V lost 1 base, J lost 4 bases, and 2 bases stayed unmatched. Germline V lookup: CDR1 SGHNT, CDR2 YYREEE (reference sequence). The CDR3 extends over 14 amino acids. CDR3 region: CASSLTTGGTEAFF. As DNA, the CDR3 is TGTGCCAGCAGCTTGACGACAGGGGGCACTGAAGCTTTCTTT. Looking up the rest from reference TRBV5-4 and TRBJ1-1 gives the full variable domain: ETGVTQSPTHLIKTRGQQVTLRCSSQSGHNTVSWYQQALGQGPQFIFQYYREEENGRGNFPPRFSGLQFPNYSSELNVNALELDDSALYLCASSLTTGGTEAFFGQGTRLTVV.

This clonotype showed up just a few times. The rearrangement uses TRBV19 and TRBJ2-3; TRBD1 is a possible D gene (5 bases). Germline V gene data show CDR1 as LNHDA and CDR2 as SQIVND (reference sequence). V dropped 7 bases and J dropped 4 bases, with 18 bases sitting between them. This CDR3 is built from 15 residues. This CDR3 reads CASNQQVAGSDTQYF. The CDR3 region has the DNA TGTGCCAGTAACCAGCAGGTGGCAGGGTCAGATACGCAGTATTTT.

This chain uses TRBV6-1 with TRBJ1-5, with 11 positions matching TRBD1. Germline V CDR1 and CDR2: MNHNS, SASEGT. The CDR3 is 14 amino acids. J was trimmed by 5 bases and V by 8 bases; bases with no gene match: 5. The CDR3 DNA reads TGTGCCAGCGGGGGACAGGGGGTCTATCAGCCCCAGCATTTT. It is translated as CASGGQGVYQPQHF.

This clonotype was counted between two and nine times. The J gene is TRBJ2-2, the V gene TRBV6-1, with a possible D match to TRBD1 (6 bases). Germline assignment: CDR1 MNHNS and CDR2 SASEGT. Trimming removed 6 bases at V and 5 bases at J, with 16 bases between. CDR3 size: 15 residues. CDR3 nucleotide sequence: TGTGCCAGCAGGATACAGGGTAATCCTACCGGGGAGCTGTTTTTT. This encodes CASRIQGNPTGELFF.